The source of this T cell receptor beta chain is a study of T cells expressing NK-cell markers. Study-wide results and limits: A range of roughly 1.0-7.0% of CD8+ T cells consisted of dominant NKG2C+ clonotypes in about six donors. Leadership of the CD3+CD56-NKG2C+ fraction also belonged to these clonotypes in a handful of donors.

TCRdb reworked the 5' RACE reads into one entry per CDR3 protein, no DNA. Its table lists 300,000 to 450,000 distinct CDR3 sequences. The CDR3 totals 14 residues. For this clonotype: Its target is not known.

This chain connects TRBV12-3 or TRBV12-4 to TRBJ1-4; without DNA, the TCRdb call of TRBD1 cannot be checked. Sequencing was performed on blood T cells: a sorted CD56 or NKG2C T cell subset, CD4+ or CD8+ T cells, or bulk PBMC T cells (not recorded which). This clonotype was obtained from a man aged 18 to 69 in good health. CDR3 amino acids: CASRRTGANEKLFF.